Listed below are T cell receptor beta chains from one sample, sequenced in a study of Ad26.COV2.S vaccination and SARS-CoV-2 variants. This table comes from immunoSEQ multiplex PCR, and its TCRdb copy is limited to in-frame clones, with some not included. Of roughly 350,000 clones listed, around 87% were seen once; the top ten hold roughly 3.1%. This specimen consisted of peripheral blood, obtained in a trial of Ad26.COV2.S vaccine versus placebo. Source of these receptors: a person between 18 and 65 years old who received the Ad26.COV2.S COVID-19 vaccine or a placebo. Each CDR3 is given with its conserved first and last residue. D genes are given only for firm matches. Only part of the rows carry a size: once, few, many, or a class if the clone is expanded.

v_gene	d_gene	j_gene	abundance	CDR3nt	CDR3aa
TRBV10-3	NA	TRBJ2-7	NA	TGTGCCATCAGTCCAGGCTACGAGCAGTACTTC	CAISPGYEQYF
TRBV7-2	TRBD2	TRBJ2-5	NA	TGTGCCAGCAGCTCTCAGCGGGGAAGAGAGGAGACCCAGTACTTC	CASSSQRGREETQYF
TRBV20-1	NA	TRBJ1-1	few	TGCAGTGCTAGTGAGGCATCGGCTTTCTTT	CSASEASAFF
TRBV7-9	NA	TRBJ1-1	NA	TGTGCCAGCAGCTTAGAGGCTACTGAAGCTTTCTTT	CASSLEATEAFF
TRBV6-5	NA	TRBJ1-5	NA	TGTGCCAGCAGTCCGGGTGGGGTGGGGAATCAGCCCCAGCATTTT	CASSPGGVGNQPQHF
TRBV27	TRBD1	TRBJ1-5	many	TGTGCCAGCAGCTCGACAGGGGGATCTTGGAATCAGCCCCAGCATTTT	CASSSTGGSWNQPQHF
TRBV9	NA	TRBJ2-1	NA	TGTGCCAGCAGCGACACAGGCGGATCCTACAATGAGCAGTTCTTC	CASSDTGGSYNEQFF
TRBV12-5	TRBD1	TRBJ1-2	NA	TGTGCTAGTGGTTTCTCCGGGACAGCTAACTATGGCTACACCTTC	CASGFSGTANYGYTF
TRBV6-6	NA	TRBJ1-6	few	TGTGCCAGCAGTTACGGCCCGGGACTCTATAATTCACCCCTCCACTTT	CASSYGPGLYNSPLHF
TRBV5-1	TRBD1	TRBJ2-2	NA	TGCGCCAGCAGCTCCCAGCCGACAGGGGCGAACACCGGGGAGCTGTTTTTT	CASSSQPTGANTGELFF
TRBV5-5	NA	TRBJ1-1	NA	TGTGCCAGCAGCTTGGCTAGCGAGTCTGAAGCTTTCTTT	CASSLASESEAFF
TRBV28	TRBD2	TRBJ2-3	NA	TGTGCCAGCAGCCTGGGCGGGGGAGGCACAGATACGCAGTATTTT	CASSLGGGGTDTQYF
TRBV30	TRBD1	TRBJ1-6	NA	TGTGCCTGGAGCCGAGACAGGGGAGAGTCACCCCTCCACTTT	CAWSRDRGESPLHF
TRBV5-1	NA	TRBJ2-5	NA	TGCGCCAGCAGCTTGCCGGGTGGGACCGATGAGACCCAGTACTTC	CASSLPGGTDETQYF
TRBV6-5	NA	TRBJ2-7	NA	TGTGCCAGCAAGTCACCGGGACATATCCAGGAGTACTTC	CASKSPGHIQEYF
TRBV6-5	NA	TRBJ1-3	NA	TGTGCCAGTACCCCCAGGGGTAGGGGCACCATATATTTT	CASTPRGRGTIYF
TRBV27	TRBD1	TRBJ2-7	NA	TGTGCCAGCAGTGGGACAGGGTCCCCCTACGAGCAGTACTTC	CASSGTGSPYEQYF
TRBV10-3	TRBD1	TRBJ2-1	NA	TGTGCCATCAGTGAGCCGGACAGGGGGAATTACAATGAGCAGTTCTTC	CAISEPDRGNYNEQFF
TRBV5-5	NA	TRBJ1-1	NA	TGTGCCAGCAGCTTGGTAGGGGACACTGAAGCTTTCTTT	CASSLVGDTEAFF
TRBV18	TRBD2	TRBJ2-1	NA	TGTGCCAGCTCACCACTCGGGGGGGCCTCTCTTCATGAGCAGTTCTTC	CASSPLGGASLHEQFF
TRBV7-2	NA	TRBJ2-7	NA	TGTGCCAGCAGCCTAGGACCGAGCTCCTACGAGCAGTACTTC	CASSLGPSSYEQYF
TRBV24-1	TRBD1	TRBJ2-5	NA	TGTGCCACCAGTGATCCGCGGCGACAGGGGGAAGAGACCCAGTACTTC	CATSDPRRQGEETQYF
TRBV6-5	TRBD1	TRBJ1-1	once	TGTGCCAGCGGAGGACAGGCTCAGACTGAAGCTTTCTTT	CASGGQAQTEAFF
TRBV5-1	TRBD2	TRBJ2-1	few	TGCGCCAGCAGCCGGGCTGCTAGCGGGGGGGCCGTCGATGAGCAGTTCTTC	CASSRAASGGAVDEQFF
TRBV4-2	NA	TRBJ2-2	NA	TGTGCCAGCAGCGTAAGGGGGGGCAACACCGGGGAGCTGTTTTTT	CASSVRGGNTGELFF
TRBV15	NA	TRBJ1-5	NA	TGTGCCACCAGCAGAACGACAGGAAGCAATCAGCCCCAGCATTTT	CATSRTTGSNQPQHF
TRBV7-8	NA	TRBJ2-7	NA	TGTGCCAGCAGCCGCCGTCCTGGGGACTACGAGCAGTACTTC	CASSRRPGDYEQYF
TRBV4-1	TRBD2	TRBJ2-1	NA	TGCGCCAGCAGCCAACCTCCGGGAGGAAAGCAGTTCTTC	CASSQPPGGKQFF
TRBV5-5	NA	TRBJ2-5	NA	TGTGCCAGCAGCTTGGGGGGACGGACAGTACCTCAAGAGACCCAGTACTTC	CASSLGGRTVPQETQYF
TRBV27	NA	TRBJ1-6	NA	TGTGCCAGCACACCAAGACAGTATTCACCCCTCCACTTT	CASTPRQYSPLHF
TRBV21-1	NA	TRBJ2-2	NA	TGTGCCAGCAGCAAAGAGGGCAGGGACGCGAACACCGGGGAGCTGTTTTTT	CASSKEGRDANTGELFF
TRBV19	NA	TRBJ1-2	NA	TGTGCCAGTAGTAATACCAGAAACTATGGCTACACCTTC	CASSNTRNYGYTF
TRBV4-2	NA	TRBJ2-1	NA	TGTGCCAGCAGCCAGGGCGGGGACATGATCTTTCAGTTCTTC	CASSQGGDMIFQFF
TRBV29-1	TRBD1	TRBJ2-7	NA	TGCAGCGTTGGGACAGGGCGCGAGCAGTACTTC	CSVGTGREQYF
TRBV5-1	NA	TRBJ2-7	NA	TGCGCCAGCAGCGGAGGGGACTACGAGCAGTACTTC	CASSGGDYEQYF
TRBV9	TRBD2	TRBJ2-3	NA	TGTGCCAGCAGCTCAAGACTAGCGACAGATACGCAGTATTTT	CASSSRLATDTQYF
TRBV4-3	TRBD1	TRBJ2-1	few	TGCGCCAGCAGCCAAGTAGGGGGCTCGGAAAATGAGCAGTTCTTC	CASSQVGGSENEQFF
TRBV7-6	NA	TRBJ1-4	NA	TGTGCCAGCAGCTTATCTCTCCAGGATACAACTAATGAAAAACTGTTTTTT	CASSLSLQDTTNEKLFF
TRBV15	TRBD1	TRBJ1-4	NA	TGTGCCACCAGCAGAGATTACGGGACAGGGTCTGAAAAACTGTTTTTT	CATSRDYGTGSEKLFF
TRBV3-1/TRBV3-2	NA	TRBJ1-3	few	TGTGCCAGCAGCTATCCGCAGGGAACTGGAAACACCATATATTTT	CASSYPQGTGNTIYF
TRBV27	NA	TRBJ2-3	once	TGTGCCAGCAGTTTAGCACGAAGCACAGATACGCAGTATTTT	CASSLARSTDTQYF
TRBV6-6	TRBD1	TRBJ2-7	NA	TGTGCCAGCAGTAGATCAGGGGGAATCTACGAGCAGTACTTC	CASSRSGGIYEQYF
TRBV15	NA	TRBJ1-4	NA	TGTGCCACCAGCAGAGATGAAAAACTGTTTTTT	CATSRDEKLFF
TRBV4-3	NA	TRBJ1-2	once	TGCGCCAGCAGCCATGGAGGGGATGGCTACACCTTC	CASSHGGDGYTF
TRBV11-2	TRBD2	TRBJ2-3	NA	TGTGCCAGCAGCTTAGGGCGAGCGGGGGTGGGAGATACGCAGTATTTT	CASSLGRAGVGDTQYF
TRBV2	NA	TRBJ1-5	NA	TGTGCCAGCAACCCGAGGGACCAGGGGAATCAGCCCCAGCATTTT	CASNPRDQGNQPQHF
TRBV19	NA	TRBJ2-7	NA	TGTGCCAGTAGTACCTCGGGCTCCACCGGCGAGCAGTACTTC	CASSTSGSTGEQYF
TRBV18	TRBD2	TRBJ2-7	NA	TGTGCCAGCTCACCAGGGACTAGGTATTACGAGCAGTACTTC	CASSPGTRYYEQYF
TRBV6-5	NA	TRBJ1-1	NA	TGTGCCAGCAGTTTTTTTCCGACCCGGAGGATCGCTGAAGCTTTCTTT	CASSFFPTRRIAEAFF
TRBV4-1	NA	TRBJ2-7	once	TGCGCCAGCAGCCAAGACCTCGGGAATCCCTACGAGCAGTACTTC	CASSQDLGNPYEQYF
TRBV7-9	NA	TRBJ2-2	once	TGTGCCAGCAGCCCGGGGGTGACGAACACCGGGGAGCTGTTTTTT	CASSPGVTNTGELFF
TRBV30	TRBD1	TRBJ1-2	once	TGTGCCTGGAGCCATGACAGGGGCCCCGACTATGGCTACACCTTC	CAWSHDRGPDYGYTF
TRBV3-1/TRBV3-2	NA	TRBJ1-2	few	TGTGCCAGCAGCCCCGAAGGAGGGGATGGTGGCTACACCTTC	CASSPEGGDGGYTF